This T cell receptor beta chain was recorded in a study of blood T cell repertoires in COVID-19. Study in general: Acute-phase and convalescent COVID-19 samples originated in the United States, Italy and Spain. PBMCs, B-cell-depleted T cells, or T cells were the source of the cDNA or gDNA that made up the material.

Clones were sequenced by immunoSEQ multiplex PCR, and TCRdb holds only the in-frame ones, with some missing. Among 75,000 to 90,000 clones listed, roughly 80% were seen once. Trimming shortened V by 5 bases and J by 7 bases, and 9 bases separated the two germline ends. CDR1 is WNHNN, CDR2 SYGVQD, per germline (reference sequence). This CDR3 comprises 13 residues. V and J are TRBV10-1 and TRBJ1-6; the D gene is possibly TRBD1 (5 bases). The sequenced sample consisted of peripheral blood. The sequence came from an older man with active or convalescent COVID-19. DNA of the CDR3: TGCGCCAGCAGTAGGGGAGGCAATTCACCCCTCCACTTT. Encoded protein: CASSRGGNSPLHF.